This T cell receptor (beta chain) was identified in a study of T cells in Graves' hyperthyroidism and ophthalmopathy. Findings and limits, study-wide: Ophthalmopathy cases were set apart from stable hyperthyroidism by a 13 V-J model.

This clonotype was observed once. Its specificity is not known. Germline-derived CDR1 and CDR2 are SNHLY and FYNNEI. The CDR3 length is 11 residues. Trimming took 5 bases from V and 14 from J, leaving 13 bases between them. What was amplified from RNA transcripts were TCR beta CDR3 regions. The primer set for the first-round RT-PCR of the TCR CDR3 was HTBI. TCRdb reprocessed the multiplex PCR reads via MiXCR and lists one record per CDR3 protein. The repertoire holds more than 100,000 distinct CDR3 sequences, about half seen once, with roughly 25% in the top ten. Across 18 months, stable Graves' hyperthyroidism was marked by no progression to ophthalmopathy. Recently diagnosed hyperthyroidism of less than 2 months' duration affected patients aged 18 to 65. Fresh peripheral blood, around 10 ml of it, supplied the PBMCs.

Sample: blood. The origin of this receptor is a man aged 40-55 years with Graves' hyperthyroidism. The chain couples TRBV2 to TRBJ1-5; D gene uncertain. CDR3 coding DNA: TGTGCCAGCAGTTCGGAGGGCGACGAGCATTTT. Encoded protein: CASSSEGDEHF.